These 7 T cell receptor beta chains came from one sample sequenced in a study of cytomegalovirus exposure and HLA in healthy donors. This table comes from immunoSEQ multiplex PCR, and its TCRdb copy is limited to in-frame clones, with some not included. The sample lists 250,000 to 400,000 clones, 88% occurring once. The sequenced material came from PBMCs. These receptors all come from a man in his thirties or forties in good health and CMV-seronegative.

CDR3 amino acids: CASSRWWRGQETQYF. DNA of the CDR3: TGCGCCAGCAGCCGGTGGTGGCGAGGACAAGAGACCCAGTACTTC. The rearrangement uses TRBV5-1 and TRBJ2-5, with D unresolved. CDR3 length: 15 amino acids. V lost 4 bases to trimming and J lost 2 bases, with 15 bases between them. Germline lookup yields CDR1 SGHRS and CDR2 YFSETQ.

This chain uses TRBV2 with TRBJ2-1; TRBD1 is a possible D gene (5 bases). Per the germline V gene, CDR1 is SNHLY and CDR2 is FYNNEI. This CDR3 spans 12 amino acids. Deletions cut 8 bases from V and 8 bases from J, with 13 bases between. The CDR3 region is CASPGKWHEQFF. The CDR3 DNA follows: TGTGCCAGCCCAGGGAAGTGGCATGAGCAGTTCTTC.

The chain has TRBV18 and TRBJ2-3, with 7 bases that match TRBD1. CDR1 is KGHSH, CDR2 LQKENI, per germline. V was pared by 4 bases and J by 2 bases, with 6 bases of the junction left unmatched. This CDR3 has 15 residues. CDR3 coding DNA: TGTGCCAGCTCACAGCCGGGACAGATCACAGATACGCAGTATTTT. It encodes CASSQPGQITDTQYF.

This chain uses TRBV11-2 with TRBJ1-1; D not resolved. The CDR3 has 12 residues. Germline assignment: CDR1 SGHAT and CDR2 FQNNGV. Trimming pared 6 bases from V and 7 bases from J, leaving 12 bases between. The CDR3 reads CASSLRDNEAFF. The CDR3 DNA follows: TGTGCCAGCAGTCTCCGGGATAATGAAGCTTTCTTT. Together with reference TRBV11-2 and TRBJ1-1, the CDR3 gives the full variable domain: EAGVAQSPRYKIIEKRQSVAFWCNPISGHATLYWYQQILGQGPKLLIQFQNNGVVDDSQLPKDRFSAERLKGVDSTLKIQPAKLEDSAVYLCASSLRDNEAFFGQGTRLTVV.

V gene TRBV7-2 combines with J gene TRBJ2-7; 7 positions agree with TRBD1. Germline loops: CDR1 SGHTA, CDR2 FQGNSA. The CDR3 spans 14 residues. The V segment lost 5 bases and the J segment 3 bases; nucleotides outside the gene matches: 7. The CDR3 spells CASSTTGIGYEQYF. DNA for the CDR3: TGTGCCAGCAGCACGACAGGGATTGGCTACGAGCAGTACTTC.

This clone has only one observation. The chain links TRBV30 to TRBJ2-2, with a tentative D call TRBD1 (5 bases). Between the trimmed V and J ends, which lost 4 bases and 1 base, there was a span of 13 bases. The CDR3 is 15 amino acids. Germline lookup yields CDR1 GTSNPN and CDR2 SVGIG (reference sequence). CDR3 amino acids: CAWKWLQGNTGELFF. DNA of the CDR3: TGTGCCTGGAAGTGGTTGCAGGGGAACACCGGGGAGCTGTTTTTT.

The chain recombines TRBV4-1 with TRBJ1-4; 7 nucleotides match TRBD1. Germline V gene sequence: CDR1 MGHRA, CDR2 YSYEKL. The CDR3 loop spans 16 amino acids. After removal of 1 base from V and 2 bases from J, the junction contained 4 bases not matched to a gene. The CDR3 protein is CASSQGQGFTNEKLFF. The CDR3 nucleotides are TGCGCCAGCAGCCAAGGACAGGGTTTCACTAATGAAAAACTGTTTTTT.